Below, 13 T cell receptor beta chains from the same sample are listed, as sequenced in a study of blood T cell repertoires in COVID-19. Measured with immunoSEQ multiplex PCR; TCRdb has only the in-frame clones, and not every one. The sample yields more than 25,000 clones, just over 85% seen once. Sequenced sample: peripheral blood. All receptors derive from a man between 65 and 79 years old with acute or convalescent COVID-19.

This chain joins TRBV5-1 and TRBJ2-7, with D possibly TRBD2 on 7 matching bases. V was trimmed by 4 bases and J by 7 bases, leaving 27 bases between them. The CDR3 has 17 residues. CDR1 and CDR2 (germline): SGHRS, YFSETQ. CDR3: CASSPGTAGAHQEEQYF. CDR3 nucleotide sequence: TGCGCCAGCAGCCCCGGGACGGCGGGGGCCCACCAAGAAGAGCAGTACTTC.

The chain links TRBV5-4 to TRBJ2-5, with a possible D match to TRBD2 (5 bases). Trimming took 0 bases from V and 5 from J, leaving 14 bases between them. The CDR3 extends over 15 amino acids. Germline V lookup: CDR1 SGHNT, CDR2 YYREEE (reference sequence). CDR3 sequence reads: CASSLESGGLETQYF. The CDR3 coding sequence is TGTGCCAGCAGCTTGGAGTCTGGCGGGTTGGAGACCCAGTACTTC.

The chain links TRBV25-1 to TRBJ1-4; D call uncertain. This CDR3 has 15 residues. The V gene lost 4 bases and the J gene lost 0 bases, with 9 bases spanning the gap. Germline-derived CDR1 and CDR2 are MGHDK and SYGVNS. CDR3 nucleotides: TGTGCCAGCAGTGCCACGAGGGCAACTAATGAAAAACTGTTTTTT. Translating gives CASSATRATNEKLFF.

The chain couples TRBV19 to TRBJ2-1; D possibly corresponds to TRBD2 (7 bases). The CDR3 runs to 16 residues. CDR1 and CDR2 (germline): LNHDA, SQIVND (reference sequence). Trimming took off 1 base at V and 7 bases at J, with 17 bases between the two ends. The DNA of the CDR3 is TGTGCCAGTAGTATAGTGGGGGCGGGAGTGGGGAATGAGCAGTTCTTC. The encoded protein is CASSIVGAGVGNEQFF.

The gene calls are TRBV7-9 and TRBJ2-7, with 12 bases that match TRBD2. This CDR3 has 18 residues. V dropped 5 bases and J dropped 5; count of bases not matched to a gene: 16. In germline, CDR1 is SEHNR, CDR2 FQNEAQ (reference sequence). CDR3 coding DNA: TGTGCCAGCAGCCCTCTATTATTGACTAGCGGGAGTTCCCACGAGCAGTACTTC. Its translation: CASSPLLLTSGSSHEQYF.

The J gene is TRBJ1-4, the V gene TRBV5-1; possible D gene TRBD1, 6 bases. CDR3 length: 18 amino acids. Trimming stripped 1 base from V and 0 bases from J, with 16 bases between. The germline gives CDR1 SGHRS, CDR2 YFSETQ. CDR3: CASSLSRGRYATNEKLFF. The CDR3 coding sequence is TGCGCCAGCAGCTTGTCCAGGGGTCGTTATGCAACTAATGAAAAACTGTTTTTT. Full variable domain (outside the CDR3, taken from reference TRBV5-1 and TRBJ1-4): KAGVTQTPRYLIKTRGQQVTLSCSPISGHRSVSWYQQTPGQGLQFLFEYFSETQRNKGNFPGRFSGRQFSNSRSEMNVSTLELGDSALYLCASSLSRGRYATNEKLFFGSGTQLSVL.

The chain links TRBV28 to TRBJ2-7; 8 bases fit TRBD1. The CDR3 is made up of 16 amino acids. J gave up 0 bases and V 6 bases, and 10 bases lay outside the gene matches. The germline V gene encodes CDR1 MDHEN and CDR2 SYDVKM. The CDR3 here is CASRKSGTGYSYEQYF. In DNA, the CDR3 is TGTGCCAGCAGAAAATCCGGGACAGGATACTCCTACGAGCAGTACTTC.

This clone was counted only a few times. The chain carries TRBV19 and TRBJ2-7; 11 bases are shared with TRBD1. This CDR3 region has 16 residues. Germline assignment: CDR1 LNHDA and CDR2 SQIVND (reference sequence). Germline trimming cut 4 bases from V and 3 bases from J; bases unmatched to any gene: 8. CDR3 residues: CASSSWTGGHVYEQYF. The CDR3 DNA reads as TGTGCCAGTAGTAGCTGGACAGGGGGCCACGTCTACGAGCAGTACTTC. The variable domain in full, with the rest retrieved from reference TRBV19 and TRBJ2-7, is DGGITQSPKYLFRKEGQNVTLSCEQNLNHDAMYWYRQDPGQGLRLIYYSQIVNDFQKGDIAEGYSVSREKKESFPLTVTSAQKNPTAFYLCASSSWTGGHVYEQYFGPGTRLTVT.

The V call is TRBV10-1, the J call TRBJ2-3; possible D gene TRBD2, 7 bases. The CDR3 runs 13 residues. The ends were cut back, 6 bases at V and 2 bases at J, with 9 bases in the middle. CDR1 WNHNN and CDR2 SYGVQD come from the germline V gene (reference sequence). This chain's CDR3 is CASRGGATDTQYF. DNA of the CDR3: TGCGCCAGCAGGGGGGGGGCCACAGATACGCAGTATTTT.

The gene calls are TRBV19 and TRBJ2-2, with 9 bases that match TRBD1. CDR3 size: 16 residues. The V gene's germline CDR1 is LNHDA and CDR2 SQIVND (reference sequence). Trimming removed 2 bases from V and 7 bases from J; junction bases left unmatched: 8. CDR3 bases: TGTGCCAGTAGTATAACAGGGGGCGGAGGTGGCGGGGAGCTGTTTTTT. It is translated as CASSITGGGGGGELFF.

This sequence joins TRBV3-1 (or the pseudogene TRBV3-2) and TRBJ2-4; 7 nucleotides line up with TRBD2. Germline CDR1 and CDR2: LGHDT and YNNKEL (reference sequence). The CDR3 sequence is 15 residues long. Trimming removed 6 bases from V and 9 bases from J; junction bases left unmatched: 14. The CDR3 DNA is TGTGCCAGCAGGATGACTAAAGCGGGAAACGGCATTCAGTACTTC. This sequence encodes CASRMTKAGNGIQYF.

The chain carries TRBV9 and TRBJ2-5; TRBD1 matches 9 bases. The CDR3 length is 16 residues. CDR1 is SGDLS, CDR2 YYNGEE, per germline. The V and J ends lost 3 bases and 4 bases, in that order; junction bases with no gene match: 10. The chain's CDR3 is CASSGGQGGLGETQYF. CDR3 in DNA: TGTGCCAGCAGCGGGGGACAGGGAGGGTTAGGAGAGACCCAGTACTTC.

The chain couples TRBV15 to TRBJ1-3; D unresolved. The germline V gene encodes CDR1 LNHNV and CDR2 YYDKDF (reference sequence). Trimming removed 3 bases at V and 0 bases at J, with 15 bases between. The length of the CDR3 is 17 residues. CDR3 nucleotides: TGTGCCACCAGCAGGGCAACGGAAGACTCCTCTGGAAACACCATATATTTT. Its translation: CATSRATEDSSGNTIYF.